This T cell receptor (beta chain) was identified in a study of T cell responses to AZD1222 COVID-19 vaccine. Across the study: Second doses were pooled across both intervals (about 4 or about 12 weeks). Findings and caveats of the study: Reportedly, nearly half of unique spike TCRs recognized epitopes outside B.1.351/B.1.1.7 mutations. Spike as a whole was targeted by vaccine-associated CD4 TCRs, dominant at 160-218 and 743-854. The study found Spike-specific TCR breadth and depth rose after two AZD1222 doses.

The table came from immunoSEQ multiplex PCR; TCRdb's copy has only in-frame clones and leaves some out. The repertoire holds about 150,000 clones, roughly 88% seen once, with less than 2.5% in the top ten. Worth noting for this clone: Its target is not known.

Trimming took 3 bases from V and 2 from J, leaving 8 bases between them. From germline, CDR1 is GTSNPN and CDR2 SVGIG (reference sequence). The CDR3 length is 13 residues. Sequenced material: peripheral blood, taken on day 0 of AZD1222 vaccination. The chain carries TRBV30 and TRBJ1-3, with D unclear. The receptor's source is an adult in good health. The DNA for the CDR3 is TGTGCCTGGAGGGAAGGCCCTGGAAACACCATATATTTT. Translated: CAWREGPGNTIYF.